The text below deals with one TCR beta chain. Its antigen remains unknown. Naive CD8 populations comprised CD45RO-negative cells positively selected for CCR7, excluding terminally differentiated effector memory CD45RA+ cells. The source of the sample is a study of shared clonotypes between healthy human individuals. The study's findings and limits: There were few donors, and this limited the genetic and exposure-history diversity represented.

Germline CDR1 and CDR2: SGHRS and YFSETQ. The CDR3 totals 18 residues. The V end lost 7 bases, the J end lost 4 bases, and 27 bases lay between the germline ends. Each sorted subset replicate got 200 ng genomic DNA, roughly 27,000 genomes. Produced via immunoSEQ multiplex PCR; TCRdb's table is partial and in-frame only. This sample has approximately 1.9 million clones, with 93% found just once. The chain carries TRBV5-1 and TRBJ2-1, with D perhaps matching TRBD2 (5 bases). The sample consisted of naive CD8+ T cells from PBMCs. The clonotype originates from a man between 18 and 35 years old in good health. Some clones in this sample may be carry-over from other donors' samples. CDR3 protein: CASSKPHHVRASYNEQFF. For the CDR3, the DNA is TGCGCCAGCTCGAAGCCCCATCACGTGCGGGCTTCTTACAATGAGCAGTTCTTC.